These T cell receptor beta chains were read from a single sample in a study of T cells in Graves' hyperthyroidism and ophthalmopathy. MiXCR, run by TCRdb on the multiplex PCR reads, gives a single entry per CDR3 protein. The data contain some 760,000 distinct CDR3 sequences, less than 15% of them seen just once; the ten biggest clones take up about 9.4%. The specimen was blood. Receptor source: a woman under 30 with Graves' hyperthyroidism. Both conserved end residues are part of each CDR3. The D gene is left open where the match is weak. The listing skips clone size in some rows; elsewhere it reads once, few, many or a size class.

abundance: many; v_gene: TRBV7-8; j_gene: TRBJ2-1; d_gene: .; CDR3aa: CASSLGRASSYNEQFF; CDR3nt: TGTGCCAGCAGCTTAGGGCGGGCAAGCTCCTACAATGAGCAGTTCTTC
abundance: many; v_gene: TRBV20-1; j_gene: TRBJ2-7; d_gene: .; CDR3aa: CSARGRAGYEQYF; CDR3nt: TGCAGTGCTAGGGGCAGGGCCGGCTACGAGCAGTACTTC
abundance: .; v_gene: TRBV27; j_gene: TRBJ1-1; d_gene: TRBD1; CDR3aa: CASSLFGDRVAFF; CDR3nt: TGTGCCAGCAGTTTATTTGGGGACAGGGTTGCTTTCTTT
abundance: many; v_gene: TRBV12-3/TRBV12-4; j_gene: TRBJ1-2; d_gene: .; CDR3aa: CASSVTLNYGYTF; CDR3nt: TGTGCCAGCAGTGTGACCCTTAACTATGGCTACACCTTC
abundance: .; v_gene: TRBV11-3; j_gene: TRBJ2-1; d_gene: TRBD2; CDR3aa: CASTPSGSLYNEQFF; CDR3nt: TGTGCCAGCACTCCTAGCGGGAGCCTTTACAATGAGCAGTTCTTC
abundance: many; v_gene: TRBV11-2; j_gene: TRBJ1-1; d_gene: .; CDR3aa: CASSPWTLSNTEAFF; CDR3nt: TGTGCCAGCAGCCCATGGACACTTTCGAACACTGAAGCTTTCTTT
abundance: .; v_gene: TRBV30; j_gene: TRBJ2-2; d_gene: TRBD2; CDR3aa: CAWKGPETSRTGELFF; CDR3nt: TGTGCCTGGAAAGGTCCGGAGACTAGCAGGACCGGGGAGCTGTTTTTT
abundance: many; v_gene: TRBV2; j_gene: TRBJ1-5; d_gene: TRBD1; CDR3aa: CAATQGKGQPQHF; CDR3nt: TGTGCTGCAACACAGGGGAAGGGTCAGCCCCAGCATTTT
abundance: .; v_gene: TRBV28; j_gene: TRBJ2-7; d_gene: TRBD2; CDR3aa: CASSSGTSGQYF; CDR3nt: TGTGCCAGCTCCTCCGGGACTAGCGGGCAGTACTTC
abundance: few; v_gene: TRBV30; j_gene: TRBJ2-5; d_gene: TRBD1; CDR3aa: CAWSVLQGAGETQYF; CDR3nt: TGTGCCTGGAGTGTACTACAGGGGGCAGGAGAGACCCAGTACTTC
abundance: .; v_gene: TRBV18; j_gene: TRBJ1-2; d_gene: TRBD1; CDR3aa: CASSPWGIRDRGRGDGYTF; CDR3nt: TGTGCCAGCTCACCGTGGGGAATCCGGGACAGGGGGCGAGGAGATGGCTACACCTTC
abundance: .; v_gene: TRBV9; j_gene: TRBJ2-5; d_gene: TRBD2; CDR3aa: CASSEYEREGRYRKETQYF; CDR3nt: TGTGCCAGCAGCGAATACGAGCGGGAGGGTCGATATAGGAAAGAGACCCAGTACTTC
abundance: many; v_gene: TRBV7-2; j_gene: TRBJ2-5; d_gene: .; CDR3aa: CASSFDSEVSETQYF; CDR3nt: TGTGCCAGCAGCTTCGATAGCGAGGTGTCGGAGACCCAGTACTTC
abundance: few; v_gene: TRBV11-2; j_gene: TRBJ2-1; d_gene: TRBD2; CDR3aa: CASSPRPGTSDEQFF; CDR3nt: TGTGCCAGCAGTCCGCGCCCCGGAACTAGCGATGAGCAGTTCTTC
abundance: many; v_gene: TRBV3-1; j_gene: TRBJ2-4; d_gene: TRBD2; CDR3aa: CASSQGRLAGVGNIQYF; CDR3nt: TGTGCCAGCAGCCAAGGCCGACTAGCGGGAGTAGGAAACATTCAGTACTTC
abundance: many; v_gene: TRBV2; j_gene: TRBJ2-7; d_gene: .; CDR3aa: CASSVYRHDEQYF; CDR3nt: TGTGCCAGCAGTGTGTACAGGCACGACGAGCAGTACTTC
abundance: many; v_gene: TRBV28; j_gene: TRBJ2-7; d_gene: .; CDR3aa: CASREQGIPYEQYF; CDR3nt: TGTGCCAGCAGGGAGCAGGGGATCCCCTACGAGCAGTACTTC
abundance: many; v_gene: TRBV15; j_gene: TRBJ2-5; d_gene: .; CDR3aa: CATSGRLGTQETQYF; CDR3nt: TGTGCCACCAGCGGGAGGCTGGGGACCCAAGAGACCCAGTACTTC
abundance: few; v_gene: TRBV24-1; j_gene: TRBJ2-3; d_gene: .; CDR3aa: CATGYTDTQYF; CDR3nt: TGTGCCACGGGATACACAGATACGCAGTATTTT
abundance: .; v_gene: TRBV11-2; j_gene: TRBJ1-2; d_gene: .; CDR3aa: CASSFFQGLTPQLF; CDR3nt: TGTGCCAGCAGCTTCTTTCAGGGACTGACACCCCAACTTTTC
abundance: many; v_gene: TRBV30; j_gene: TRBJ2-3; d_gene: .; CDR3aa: CAWTRGADTQYF; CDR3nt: TGTGCCTGGACGAGGGGCGCAGATACGCAGTATTTT
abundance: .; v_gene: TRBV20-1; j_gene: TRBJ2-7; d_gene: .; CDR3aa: CSASVPTGSYEQYF; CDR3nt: TGCAGTGCTAGCGTTCCTACGGGGTCCTACGAGCAGTACTTC
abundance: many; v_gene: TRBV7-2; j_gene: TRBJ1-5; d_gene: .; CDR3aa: CASSPHSGRLDQPQHF; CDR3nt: TGTGCCAGCAGCCCCCACTCTGGACGTTTAGATCAGCCCCAGCATTTT
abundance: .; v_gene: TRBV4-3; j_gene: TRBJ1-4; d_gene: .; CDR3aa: CASSQPLREGEKLFF; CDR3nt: TGCGCCAGCAGCCAGCCACTCAGGGAGGGTGAAAAACTGTTTTTT
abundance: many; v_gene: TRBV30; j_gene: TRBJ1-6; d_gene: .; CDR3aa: CAWSVLGGNSPLHF; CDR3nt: TGTGCCTGGAGTGTATTAGGGGGAAATTCACCCCTCCACTTT
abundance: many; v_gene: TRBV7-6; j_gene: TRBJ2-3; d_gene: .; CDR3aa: CASSLPLMAVGEADTQYF; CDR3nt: TGTGCCAGCAGCCTACCATTGATGGCGGTCGGGGAGGCAGATACGCAGTATTTT
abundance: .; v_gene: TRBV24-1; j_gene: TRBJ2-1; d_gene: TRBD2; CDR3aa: CATSDPSGRASNEQFF; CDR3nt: TGTGCCACCAGTGACCCGAGCGGGAGGGCCTCGAATGAGCAGTTCTTC
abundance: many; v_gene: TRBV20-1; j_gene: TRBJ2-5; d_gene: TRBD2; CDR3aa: CSAILLAEKETQYF; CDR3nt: TGCAGTGCTATCCTACTAGCGGAGAAAGAGACCCAGTACTTC
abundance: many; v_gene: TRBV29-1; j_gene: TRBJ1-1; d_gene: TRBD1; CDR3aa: CSVRDREGRVNTEAFF; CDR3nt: TGCAGCGTCCGGGACAGGGAGGGTCGGGTGAACACTGAAGCTTTCTTT
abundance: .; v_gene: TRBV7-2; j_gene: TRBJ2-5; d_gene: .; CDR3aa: CASSSTVGGVETQYF; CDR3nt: TGTGCCAGCAGCTCGACCGTAGGGGGAGTGGAGACCCAGTACTTC
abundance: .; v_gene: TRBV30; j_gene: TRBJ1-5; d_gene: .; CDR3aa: CAWRDTNSNQPQHF; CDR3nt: TGTGCCTGGCGGGACACGAATAGCAATCAGCCCCAGCATTTT
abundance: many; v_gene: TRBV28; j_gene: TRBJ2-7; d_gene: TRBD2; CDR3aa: CASSLWTSGKDEQYF; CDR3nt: TGTGCCAGCAGTTTATGGACTAGCGGGAAGGACGAGCAGTACTTC
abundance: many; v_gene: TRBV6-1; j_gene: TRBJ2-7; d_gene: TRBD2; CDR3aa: CASSGDRSLAGGAYEQYF; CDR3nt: TGTGCCAGCAGTGGAGACAGGTCTCTAGCGGGGGGAGCCTACGAGCAGTACTTC
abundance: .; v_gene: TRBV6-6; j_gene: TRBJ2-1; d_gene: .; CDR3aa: CAGSYSAGATPSFYNEQFF; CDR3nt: TGTGCCGGCAGTTACTCGGCAGGGGCCACTCCTTCATTTTACAATGAGCAGTTCTTC
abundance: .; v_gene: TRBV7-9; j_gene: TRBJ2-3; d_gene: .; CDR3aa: CASSSTARTGFSTDTQYF; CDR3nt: TGTGCCAGCAGCTCCACCGCCCGTACAGGGTTTAGCACAGATACGCAGTATTTT
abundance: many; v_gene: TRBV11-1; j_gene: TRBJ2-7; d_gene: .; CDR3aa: CASSPWGADSYEQYF; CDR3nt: TGTGCCAGCAGCCCCTGGGGCGCAGACTCCTACGAGCAGTACTTC
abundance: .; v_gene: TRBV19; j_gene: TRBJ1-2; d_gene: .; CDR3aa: CASSSPSDSNYGYTF; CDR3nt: TGTGCCAGTAGTTCCCCCTCGGACAGCAACTATGGCTACACCTTC
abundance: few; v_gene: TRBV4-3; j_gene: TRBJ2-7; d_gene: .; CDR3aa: CASSQDSELAGEQYF; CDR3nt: TGCGCCAGCAGCCAAGATTCTGAACTAGCTGGCGAGCAGTACTTC
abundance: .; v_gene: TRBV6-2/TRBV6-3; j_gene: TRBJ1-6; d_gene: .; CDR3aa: CASSYSTGMDSPLHF; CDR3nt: TGTGCCAGCAGTTACTCTACAGGGATGGATTCACCCCTCCACTTT
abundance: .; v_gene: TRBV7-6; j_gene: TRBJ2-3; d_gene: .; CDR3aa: CASSSFSRDTQYF; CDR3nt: TGTGCCAGCAGCTCATTCTCCCGGGATACGCAGTATTTT
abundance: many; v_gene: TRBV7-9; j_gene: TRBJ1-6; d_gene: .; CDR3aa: CASSFGDSPLHF; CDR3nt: TGTGCCAGCAGCTTCGGCGATTCACCCCTCCACTTT
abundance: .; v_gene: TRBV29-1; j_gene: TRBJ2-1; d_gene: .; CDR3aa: CSVEGALHIRDEQFF; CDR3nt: TGCAGCGTTGAGGGTGCGCTCCATATTAGAGATGAGCAGTTCTTC
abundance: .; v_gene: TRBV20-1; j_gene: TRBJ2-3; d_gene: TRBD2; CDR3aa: CSAKMGLGTDTQYF; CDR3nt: TGCAGTGCTAAAATGGGACTAGGCACAGATACGCAGTATTTT
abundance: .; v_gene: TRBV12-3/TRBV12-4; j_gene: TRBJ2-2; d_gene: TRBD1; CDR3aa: CASISKGQGITGELFF; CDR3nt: TGTGCCAGCATCTCCAAGGGACAGGGGATAACCGGGGAGCTGTTTTTT
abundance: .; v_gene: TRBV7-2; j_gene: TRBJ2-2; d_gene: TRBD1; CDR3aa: CASRGRAGGRDGTGELFF; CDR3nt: TGTGCCAGCAGGGGACGAGCAGGGGGCCGCGATGGCACCGGGGAGCTGTTTTTT
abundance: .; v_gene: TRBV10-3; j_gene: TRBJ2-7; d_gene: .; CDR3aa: CAISDLAYEQYF; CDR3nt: TGTGCCATCAGTGATTTAGCTTACGAGCAGTACTTC
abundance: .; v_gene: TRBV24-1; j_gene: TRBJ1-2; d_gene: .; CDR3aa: CATSDHRAPYGYTF; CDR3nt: TGTGCCACCAGTGACCACAGGGCGCCCTATGGCTACACCTTC
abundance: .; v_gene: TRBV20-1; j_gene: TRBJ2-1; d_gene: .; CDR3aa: CSARATWTGVGSYNEQFF; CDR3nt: TGCAGTGCTAGAGCAACTTGGACGGGGGTGGGCTCCTACAATGAGCAGTTCTTC
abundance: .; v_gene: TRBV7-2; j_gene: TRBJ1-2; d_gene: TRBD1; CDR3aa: CASSQQQGANYGYTF; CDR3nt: TGTGCCAGCAGCCAACAACAGGGGGCTAATTATGGCTACACCTTC
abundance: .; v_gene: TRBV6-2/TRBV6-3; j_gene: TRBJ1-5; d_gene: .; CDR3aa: CASSFGRVNTQPQHF; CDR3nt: TGTGCCAGCAGTTTCGGCAGGGTTAATACTCAGCCCCAGCATTTT
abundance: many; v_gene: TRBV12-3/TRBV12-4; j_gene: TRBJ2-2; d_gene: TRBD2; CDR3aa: CASNPEGAGDTGELFF; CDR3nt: TGTGCCAGCAACCCGGAGGGCGCGGGAGACACCGGGGAGCTGTTTTTT
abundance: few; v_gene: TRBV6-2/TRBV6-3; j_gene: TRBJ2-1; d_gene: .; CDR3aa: CASSLARSSYNEQFF; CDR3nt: TGTGCCAGCAGTCTAGCCCGGAGCTCCTACAATGAGCAGTTCTTC
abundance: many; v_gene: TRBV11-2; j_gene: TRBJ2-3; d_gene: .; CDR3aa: CASSLDPGLTYSTDTQYF; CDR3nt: TGTGCCAGCAGCTTAGATCCTGGCCTAACTTACTCCACAGATACGCAGTATTTT
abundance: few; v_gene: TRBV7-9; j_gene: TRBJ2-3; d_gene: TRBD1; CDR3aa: CASSLGDSDYTDTQYF; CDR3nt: TGTGCCAGCAGCTTAGGGGACAGCGACTACACAGATACGCAGTATTTT